The 29 T cell receptor beta chains presented below share a single source sample, sequenced in a study of PD-1 blockade in classical Hodgkin lymphoma. Each patient experienced a relapse that followed autologous stem cell transplantation, and brentuximab vedotin exposure varied. The protocol was immunoSEQ multiplex PCR, while the TCRdb copy is restricted to in-frame clones and leaves out a portion. In the table there are 39,000 or so clones, roughly 86% of which are singletons. The sample here was peripheral blood mononuclear cells (PBMCs), taken before the second cycle of nivolumab. The receptors shown here come from a human donor with classical Hodgkin lymphoma.

The chain uses TRBV28 and TRBJ1-3; weak D call: TRBD1 (6 bases). CDR1 is MDHEN, CDR2 SYDVKM, per germline. This CDR3 has 16 residues. V lost 5 bases, J lost 4 bases, and 18 bases lay in between. This CDR3 is CASSAPRGLGGNTIYF. CDR3 nucleotides: TGTGCCAGCAGTGCCCCTCGGGGGCTGGGAGGAAACACCATATATTTT. Variable domain in full (rest from reference TRBV28 and TRBJ1-3): DVKVTQSSRYLVKRTGEKVFLECVQDMDHENMFWYRQDPGLGLRLIYFSYDVKMKEKGDIPEGYSVSREKKERFSLILESASTNQTSMYLCASSAPRGLGGNTIYFGEGSWLTVV.

CDR3 region: CASSMTGDEQYF. DNA for the CDR3: TGTGCCAGTAGCATGACAGGGGACGAGCAGTACTTC. The chain joins TRBV19 to TRBJ2-7; TRBD1 matches at 8 bases. Trimming cost V 6 bases and J 5 bases; bases outside gene matches: 3. The CDR3 covers 12 residues. Germline CDR1 LNHDA, CDR2 SQIVND (reference sequence).

The chain joins TRBV27 to TRBJ2-2, with 9 bases lining up with TRBD2. The J segment lost 1 base and the V segment lost 6 bases, leaving 6 bases of the junction unmatched. The CDR3 totals 16 residues. The germline V gene encodes CDR1 MNHEY and CDR2 SMNVEV (reference sequence). CDR3 sequence: CASRTGTSLNTGELFF. The DNA for the CDR3 is TGTGCCAGCAGAACCGGGACTAGCCTGAACACCGGGGAGCTGTTTTTT.

V usage is TRBV6-5 and J usage is TRBJ2-3; D gene uncertain. This CDR3 has 13 residues. Deletions cut 6 bases from V and 0 bases from J, with 7 bases between. Per the germline V gene, CDR1 is MNHEY and CDR2 is SVGAGI. The CDR3 coding sequence is TGTGCCAGCAGGTGGAATAGCACAGATACGCAGTATTTT. Its translation is CASRWNSTDTQYF.

This chain joins TRBV11-2 and TRBJ2-5; 7 bases line up with TRBD1. V shed 1 base and J 2 bases; nucleotides not matched to a gene: 4. The germline gives CDR1 SGHAT, CDR2 FQNNGV. The length of the CDR3 is 15 residues. The CDR3 reads CASSLVGRGQETQYF. Written as DNA, the CDR3 is TGTGCCAGCAGCTTAGTGGGCAGGGGGCAAGAGACCCAGTACTTC.

This clone has a handful of counts. Within the sample, other DNA sequences also encode this same CDR3. The DNA of the CDR3 is TGCGCCAGCAGCCAGGACCCCAGGGCCAACTATGGCTACACCTTC. It yields the protein CASSQDPRANYGYTF. The V gene is TRBV4-3, the J gene TRBJ1-2; TRBD1 is a possible D gene (5 bases). Germline V gene data show CDR1 as LGHNA and CDR2 as YSLEER. CDR3 size: 15 residues. Trimming removed 3 bases from V and 2 bases from J, with 13 bases in between.

J is TRBJ2-2 and V is TRBV10-1, with 9 nucleotides matching TRBD1. Per germline, CDR1 WNHNN and CDR2 SYGVQD (reference sequence). The CDR3 runs to 18 residues. The ends lost 7 bases at V and 3 bases at J; junction bases unmatched: 15. In nucleotides, the CDR3 is TGCGCCAGCAAGGCTCCGGGACAGGGAAGGGTGGACACCGGGGAGCTGTTTTTT. Amino acids: CASKAPGQGRVDTGELFF.

The chain employs TRBV7-9 and TRBJ2-7, with unresolved D. V lost 3 bases, J lost 4 bases, and 13 bases lay in between. CDR3 length: 14 residues. In germline, CDR1 is SEHNR, CDR2 FQNEAQ (reference sequence). This CDR3 reads CASSFGSQTYEQYF. CDR3 sequence (DNA): TGTGCCAGCAGCTTCGGTAGCCAGACGTACGAGCAGTACTTC.

This chain uses TRBV7-3 with TRBJ2-3; D might be TRBD2 (6 bases). Germline V CDR1 and CDR2: SGHTA, FQGTGA. This CDR3 contains 12 residues. Trimming cost V 5 bases and J 6 bases, with 9 bases left between them. The CDR3 DNA reads TGTGCCAGCAGCCCGGGACTGGATACGCAGTATTTT. As protein: CASSPGLDTQYF.

The CDR3 loop is CASSFRSWNTGELFF. In DNA, the CDR3 is TGCGCCAGCAGCTTCCGGAGTTGGAACACCGGGGAGCTGTTTTTT. This chain uses TRBV5-1 with TRBJ2-2; D is unclear. Germline CDR1 reads SGHRS; CDR2 reads YFSETQ. Trimming left V 2 bases short and J 1 base short, with 9 bases between. The CDR3 consists of 15 residues.

The chain has TRBV11-2 and TRBJ2-1; 9 positions agree with TRBD2. Germline-derived CDR1 and CDR2 are SGHAT and FQNNGV. The CDR3 has 17 amino acids. The J segment lost 4 bases and the V segment lost 0 bases, leaving 7 bases of the junction unmatched. As DNA, the CDR3 is TGTGCCAGCAGCTTAGAGTTGACTAGCGGACCTTACAATGAGCAGTTCTTC. This sequence encodes CASSLELTSGPYNEQFF.

The rearrangement uses TRBV7-6 and TRBJ1-1, with D maybe TRBD1 (5 bases). The CDR3 is 12 amino acids. The ends were cut back, 1 base at V and 6 bases at J, with 6 bases in the middle. Germline V gene lookup returns CDR1 SGHVS and CDR2 FNYEAQ. The DNA for the CDR3 is TGTGCCAGCAGCTTAGGGGGGGCTGAAGCTTTCTTT. Translating gives CASSLGGAEAFF.

The chain employs TRBV27 and TRBJ2-3; 9 bases align to TRBD2. The trim removed 5 bases at V and 2 bases at J, leaving 5 bases unmatched. The CDR3 covers 15 residues. CDR1 and CDR2 (germline): MNHEY, SMNVEV (reference sequence). The DNA of the CDR3 is TGTGCCAGCAGTCCCATAGCGGGAGCCACAGATACGCAGTATTTT. Its translation is CASSPIAGATDTQYF.

The chain couples TRBV11-2 to TRBJ2-7, with 12 bases fitting TRBD2. Germline trimming cut 5 bases from V and 3 bases from J; bases unmatched to any gene: 5. CDR3 size: 15 residues. In germline, CDR1 is SGHAT, CDR2 FQNNGV. CDR3 loop: CASSPRTSGIYEQYF. For the CDR3, the DNA is TGTGCCAGCAGCCCTCGGACTAGCGGGATCTACGAGCAGTACTTC. Based on the CDR3 plus reference TRBV11-2 and TRBJ2-7, the full variable domain is EAGVAQSPRYKIIEKRQSVAFWCNPISGHATLYWYQQILGQGPKLLIQFQNNGVVDDSQLPKDRFSAERLKGVDSTLKIQPAKLEDSAVYLCASSPRTSGIYEQYFGPGTRLTVT.

This clone has only a few counts. The rearrangement joins TRBV7-9 to TRBJ1-4; no reliable D call. The CDR3 runs 14 residues. V shed 1 base and J shed 8 bases, with 11 bases lying between them. The germline V gene encodes CDR1 SEHNR and CDR2 FQNEAQ (reference sequence). CDR3 sequence (DNA): TGTGCCAGCAGCTTAGGAGGGTTTGGAGAAAAACTGTTTTTT. It specifies CASSLGGFGEKLFF.

With respect to this clone: An end of the junction does not agree with germline; a read error may underlie this. The rearrangement uses TRBV6-1 and TRBJ1-1; tentative D call: TRBD1 (5 bases). CDR3 length equals 10 residues. Germline-derived CDR1 and CDR2 are MNHNS and SASEGT. CDR3 in DNA: TGTGCCAGCAGTAACGGTGGGGCCCTATTT. This codes for CASSNGGALF.

The chain joins TRBV6-1 to TRBJ2-7, with 8 positions matching TRBD2. The CDR3 sequence is 15 residues long. The V segment lost 1 base and the J segment 3 bases; nucleotides outside the gene matches: 5. CDR1 and CDR2 from the germline V gene are MNHNS and SASEGT. CDR3 in amino acids: CASSEGAGGIYEQYF. Written as DNA, the CDR3 is TGTGCCAGCAGTGAAGGGGCGGGAGGTATCTACGAGCAGTACTTC.

This clone came up once. The gene calls are TRBV28 and TRBJ1-5; 12 nucleotides agree with TRBD1. The germline CDR1 and CDR2 sequences are MDHEN and SYDVKM. The junction had 6 bases not matched to a gene; V was cut back by 3 bases and J by 3 bases. The CDR3 spans 17 residues. For the CDR3, the DNA is TGTGCCAGCAGTTTGTCGGGACAGGGGGCCTTCAATCAGCCCCAGCATTTT. Protein sequence: CASSLSGQGAFNQPQHF.

This chain connects TRBV28 to TRBJ2-5; 11 bases are a match to TRBD2. Germline V gene data show CDR1 as MDHEN and CDR2 as SYDVKM. With 4 bases clipped from V and 4 bases from J, the junction kept 14 bases outside the gene matches. This CDR3 contains 18 residues. The CDR3 DNA reads TGTGCCAGCAGTTGGCCGCCGGGACTAGCGGTTCGTCTAGAGACCCAGTACTTC. Protein product: CASSWPPGLAVRLETQYF.

The chain links TRBV7-2 to TRBJ2-6; no reliable D call. CDR1 is SGHTA, CDR2 FQGNSA, per germline. The V and J ends lost 4 bases and 4 bases respectively, with 20 bases between them. CDR3 length: 18 amino acids. CDR3 in amino acids: CASSSQGPPTLGANVLTF. Written as DNA, the CDR3 is TGTGCCAGCAGCTCGCAAGGCCCCCCGACCCTGGGGGCCAACGTCCTGACTTTC. The full variable domain, completed using reference TRBV7-2 and TRBJ2-6, is GAGVSQSPSNKVTEKGKDVELRCDPISGHTALYWYRQSLGQGLEFLIYFQGNSAPDKSGLPSDRFSAERTGGSVSTLTIQRTQQEDSAVYLCASSSQGPPTLGANVLTFGAGSRLTVL.

V and J are TRBV29-1 and TRBJ2-1; D not certain. V lost 5 bases and J 8 bases, leaving 7 bases between the germline ends. Per the germline V gene, CDR1 is SQVTM and CDR2 is ANQGSEA. The CDR3 spans 10 residues. CDR3 coding DNA: TGCAGCGTTCAGAGAGATGAGCAGTTCTTC. Protein: CSVQRDEQFF.

The genes are TRBV7-8 and TRBJ1-5; TRBD1 matches 8 bases. Trimming removed 1 base from V and 1 base from J; junction bases left unmatched: 12. Germline lookup yields CDR1 SGHVS and CDR2 FQNEAQ. The CDR3 length is 19 residues. In DNA, the CDR3 is TGTGCCAGCAGCTTAGTGCGGGAGGACAGGGTAGTAAGCAATCAGCCCCAGCATTTT. As protein: CASSLVREDRVVSNQPQHF.

The chain uses TRBV28 and TRBJ1-5; no reliable D call. Germline CDR1 is MDHEN and CDR2 is SYDVKM. V was clipped by 2 bases and J by 3 bases, with 11 bases between them. The CDR3 extends over 15 amino acids. The chain's CDR3 is CASSLEVRHNQPQHF. Here the CDR3 DNA reads TGTGCCAGCAGTTTAGAGGTTAGACACAATCAGCCCCAGCATTTT. Drawing the rest from reference TRBV28 and TRBJ1-5, the complete variable domain is DVKVTQSSRYLVKRTGEKVFLECVQDMDHENMFWYRQDPGLGLRLIYFSYDVKMKEKGDIPEGYSVSREKKERFSLILESASTNQTSMYLCASSLEVRHNQPQHFGDGTRLSIL.

The rearrangement joins TRBV28 to TRBJ1-4; D is unresolved. The CDR3 spans 14 residues. V was clipped by 6 bases and J by 0 bases, with 8 bases between them. Germline CDR1 reads MDHEN; CDR2 reads SYDVKM. The CDR3 bases are TGTGCCAGCAGGAGGGATGCAACTAATGAAAAACTGTTTTTT. Its translation: CASRRDATNEKLFF.

This sequence joins TRBV4-3 and TRBJ1-4; 11 bases are shared with TRBD1. Germline assignment: CDR1 LGHNA and CDR2 YSLEER. Trimming cost V 5 bases and J 8 bases; bases outside gene matches: 4. This CDR3 comprises 14 residues. The CDR3 DNA reads TGCGCCAGCAGCGGGGACAGGGGGGAAGAAAAACTGTTTTTT. Translating it yields CASSGDRGEEKLFF.

The rearrangement uses TRBV5-4 and TRBJ2-7, with no clear D. Trimming cost V 6 bases and J 4 bases, with 23 bases left between them. The germline CDR1 and CDR2 sequences are SGHNT and YYREEE (reference sequence). The CDR3 contains 16 residues. CDR3 sequence: CASNLRPWVAEYEQYF. The DNA for the CDR3 is TGTGCCAGCAACCTCCGCCCGTGGGTAGCAGAGTACGAGCAGTACTTC.

This rearrangement joins TRBV5-4 to TRBJ2-3; D perhaps matches TRBD2 (6 bases). V lost 0 bases, J lost 1 base, and 15 bases lay in between. CDR3 length: 17 residues. The germline V gene has CDR1 SGHNT and CDR2 YYREEE (reference sequence). The CDR3 sequence is CASSLAGELTGTDTQYF. Here the CDR3 DNA reads TGTGCCAGCAGCTTGGCGGGGGAGCTCACTGGCACAGATACGCAGTATTTT.

This chain uses TRBV7-8 with TRBJ1-5; D uncertain. There are 14 residues in the CDR3. The ends were cut back, 0 bases at V and 0 bases at J, with 3 bases in the middle. Germline V gene data show CDR1 as SGHVS and CDR2 as FQNEAQ. The CDR3 sequence is CASSLAGSNQPQHF. CDR3 DNA: TGTGCCAGCAGCTTAGCCGGTAGCAATCAGCCCCAGCATTTT.

The chain recombines TRBV21-1 with TRBJ1-5. TRBV21-1 is marked as a pseudogene. The CDR3 runs 16 residues. In DNA form, the CDR3 reads TGTGCCAGCAGCAAAGAGGAGGGGGTGGGGAATCAGCCCCAGCATTTT. Its protein product is CASSKEEGVGNQPQHF.